These T cell receptor beta chains were read from a single sample in a study of blood T cells in healthy people across ages. Using its own MiXCR run on the 5' RACE reads, TCRdb lists one record per CDR3 protein. The repertoire holds 1.5 million to 2 million distinct CDR3 sequences, with roughly 27% as singletons. The specimen was blood. Source of these receptors: a woman aged 30 to 39 in good health. Both conserved end residues are part of each CDR3. The D gene is left open where the match is weak. For some rows the clone size is stated as once, few or many, or as a class when expanded; others skip it.

>TRBJ2-5|.|TRBV5-1|TRBD2
TGCGCCAGCAGCGCCAGCGGGAGGGCCTACCAAGAGACCCAGTACTTC
CASSASGRAYQETQYF
>TRBJ2-1|few|TRBV5-1|TRBD1
TGCGCCAGCAGCCCTGTGCAGGGGGTCTACAATGAGCAGTTCTTC
CASSPVQGVYNEQFF
>TRBJ2-4|.|TRBV5-6|.
TGTGCCAGCGGCTTGGAGGGGTCGTCCAAAAACATTCAGTACTTC
CASGLEGSSKNIQYF
>TRBJ2-7|few|TRBV5-1|.
TGCGCCAGCCGGTTGATGACCGGGACGAGCTCCTACGAGCAGTACTTC
CASRLMTGTSSYEQYF
>TRBJ2-7|many|TRBV4-1|TRBD1
TGCGCCAGCAGCCAAGCTGGGACAGGACTCTACGAGCAGTACTTC
CASSQAGTGLYEQYF
>TRBJ2-2|once|TRBV27|TRBD1
TGTGCCAGCAGCCCCCTCAGGGGGGACAGGACGTCCGGGGAGCTGTTTTTT
CASSPLRGDRTSGELFF
>TRBJ2-7|few|TRBV5-1|.
TGCGCCAGCAGCCCGGGGCTCTTTCTCTACGAGCAGTACTTC
CASSPGLFLYEQYF
>TRBJ2-7|.|TRBV7-6|.
TGTGCCAGTAGCCACAACAGCGGCGTCGAGCAGTACTTC
CASSHNSGVEQYF
>TRBJ1-4|many|TRBV5-1|.
TGCGCCAGCAGCTTGTCTGGTCCGGGAACTAATGAAAAACTGTTTTTT
CASSLSGPGTNEKLFF
>TRBJ2-2|few|TRBV29-1|.
TGCAGCGTTACAGGGGGGGCCGGGGAGCTGTTTTTT
CSVTGGAGELFF